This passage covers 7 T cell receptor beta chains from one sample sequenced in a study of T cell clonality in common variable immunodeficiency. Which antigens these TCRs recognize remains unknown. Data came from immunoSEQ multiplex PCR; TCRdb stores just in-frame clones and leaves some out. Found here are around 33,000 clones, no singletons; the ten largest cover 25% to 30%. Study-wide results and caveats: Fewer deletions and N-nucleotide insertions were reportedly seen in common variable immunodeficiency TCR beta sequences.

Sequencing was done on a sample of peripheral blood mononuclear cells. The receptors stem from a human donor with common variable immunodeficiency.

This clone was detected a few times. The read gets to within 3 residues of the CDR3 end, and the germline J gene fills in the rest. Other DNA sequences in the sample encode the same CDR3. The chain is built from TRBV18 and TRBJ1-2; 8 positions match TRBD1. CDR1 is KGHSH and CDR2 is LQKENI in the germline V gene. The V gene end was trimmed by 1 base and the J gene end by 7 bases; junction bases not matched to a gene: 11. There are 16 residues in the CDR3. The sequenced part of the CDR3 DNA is TGTGCCAGCTCACCACGGCCAGGGGGCGCTTCGGCTGGC. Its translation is CASSPRPGGASAG. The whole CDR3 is CASSPRPGGASAGYTF. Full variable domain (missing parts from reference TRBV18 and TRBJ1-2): NAGVMQNPRHLVRRRGQEARLRCSPMKGHSHVYWYRQLPEEGLKFMVYLQKENIIDESGMPKERFSAEFPKEGPSILRIQQVVRGDSAAYFCASSPRPGGASAGYTFGSGTRLTVV.

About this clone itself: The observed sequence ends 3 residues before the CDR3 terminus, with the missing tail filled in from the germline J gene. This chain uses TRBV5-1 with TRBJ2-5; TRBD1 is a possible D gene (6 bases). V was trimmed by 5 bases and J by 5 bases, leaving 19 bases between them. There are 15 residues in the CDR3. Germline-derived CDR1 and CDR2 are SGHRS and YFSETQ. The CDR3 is CASRPVQGPGETQYF. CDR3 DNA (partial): TGCGCCAGCAGACCCGTCCAGGGGCCCGGGGAGACC. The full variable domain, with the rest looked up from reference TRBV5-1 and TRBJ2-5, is KAGVTQTPRYLIKTRGQQVTLSCSPISGHRSVSWYQQTPGQGLQFLFEYFSETQRNKGNFPGRFSGRQFSNSRSEMNVSTLELGDSALYLCASRPVQGPGETQYFGPGTRLLVL.

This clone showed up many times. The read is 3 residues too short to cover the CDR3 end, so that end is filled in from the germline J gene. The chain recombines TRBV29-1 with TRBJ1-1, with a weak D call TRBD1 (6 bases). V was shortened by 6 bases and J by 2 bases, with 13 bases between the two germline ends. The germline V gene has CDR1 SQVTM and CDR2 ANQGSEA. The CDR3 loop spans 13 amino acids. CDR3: CSVGWTANTEAFF. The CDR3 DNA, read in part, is TGCAGCGTAGGATGGACAGCTAACACTGAA.

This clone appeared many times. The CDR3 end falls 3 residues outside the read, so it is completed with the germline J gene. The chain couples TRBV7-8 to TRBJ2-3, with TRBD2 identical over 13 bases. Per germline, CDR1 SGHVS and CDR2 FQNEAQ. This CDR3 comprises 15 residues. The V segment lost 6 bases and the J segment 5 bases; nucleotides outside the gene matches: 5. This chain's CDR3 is CASRRTSGRQDTQYF. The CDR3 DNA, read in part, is TGTGCCAGCAGGAGGACTAGCGGGAGACAAGATACG.

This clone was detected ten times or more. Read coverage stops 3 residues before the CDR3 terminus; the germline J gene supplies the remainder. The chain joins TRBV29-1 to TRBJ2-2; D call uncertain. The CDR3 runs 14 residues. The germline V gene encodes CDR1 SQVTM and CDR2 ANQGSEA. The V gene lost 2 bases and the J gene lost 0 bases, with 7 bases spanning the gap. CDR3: CSVEQRTNTGELFF. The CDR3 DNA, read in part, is TGCAGCGTTGAACAGCGTACGAACACCGGGGAG.

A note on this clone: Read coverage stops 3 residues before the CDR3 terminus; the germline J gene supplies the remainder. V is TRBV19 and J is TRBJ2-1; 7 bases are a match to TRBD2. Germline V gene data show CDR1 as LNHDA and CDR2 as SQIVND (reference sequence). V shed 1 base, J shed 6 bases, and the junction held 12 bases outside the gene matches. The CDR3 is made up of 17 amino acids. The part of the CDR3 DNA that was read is TGTGCCAGTAGTATAGGGGGGGGAGGGATTTACGGCAATGAG. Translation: CASSIGGGGIYGNE. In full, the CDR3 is CASSIGGGGIYGNEQFF. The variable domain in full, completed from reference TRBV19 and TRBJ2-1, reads DGGITQSPKYLFRKEGQNVTLSCEQNLNHDAMYWYRQDPGQGLRLIYYSQIVNDFQKGDIAEGYSVSREKKESFPLTVTSAQKNPTAFYLCASSIGGGGIYGNEQFFGPGTRLTVL.

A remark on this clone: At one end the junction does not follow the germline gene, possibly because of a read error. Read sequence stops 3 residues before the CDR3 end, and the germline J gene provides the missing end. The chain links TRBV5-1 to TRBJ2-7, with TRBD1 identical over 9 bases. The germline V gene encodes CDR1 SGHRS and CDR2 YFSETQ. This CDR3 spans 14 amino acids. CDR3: CDSSWGQGTYEQYF. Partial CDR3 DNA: TGCGACAGCAGCTGGGGACAGGGAACCTACGAG.